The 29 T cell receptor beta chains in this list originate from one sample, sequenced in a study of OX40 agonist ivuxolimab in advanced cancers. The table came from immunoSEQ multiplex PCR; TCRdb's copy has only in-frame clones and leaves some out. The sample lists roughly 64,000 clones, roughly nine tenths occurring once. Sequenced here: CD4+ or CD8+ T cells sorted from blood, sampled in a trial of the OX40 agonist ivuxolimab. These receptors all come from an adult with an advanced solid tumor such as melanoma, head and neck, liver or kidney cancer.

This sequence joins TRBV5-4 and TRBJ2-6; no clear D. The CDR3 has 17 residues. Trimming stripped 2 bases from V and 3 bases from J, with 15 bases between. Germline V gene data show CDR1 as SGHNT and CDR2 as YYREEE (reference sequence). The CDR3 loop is CASSFQGRIGGANVLTF. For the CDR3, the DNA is TGTGCCAGCAGCTTCCAAGGACGCATCGGTGGGGCCAACGTCCTGACTTTC.

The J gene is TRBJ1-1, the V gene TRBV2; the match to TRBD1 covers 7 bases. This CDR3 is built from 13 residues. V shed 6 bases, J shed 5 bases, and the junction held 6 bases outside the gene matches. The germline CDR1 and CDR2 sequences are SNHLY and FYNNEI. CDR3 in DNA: TGTGCCAGCAGGACAGGGTTATGGACTGAAGCTTTCTTT. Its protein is CASRTGLWTEAFF.

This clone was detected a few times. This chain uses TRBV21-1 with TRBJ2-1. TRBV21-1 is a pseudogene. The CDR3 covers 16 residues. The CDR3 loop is CASSKCVGPPHNEQFF. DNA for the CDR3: TGTGCCAGCAGCAAATGCGTGGGTCCCCCACACAATGAGCAGTTCTTC.

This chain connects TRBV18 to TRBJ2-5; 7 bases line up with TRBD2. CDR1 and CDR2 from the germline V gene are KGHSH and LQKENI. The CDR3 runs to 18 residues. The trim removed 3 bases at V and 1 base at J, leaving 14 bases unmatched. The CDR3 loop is CASSPLSPGGSPQETQYF. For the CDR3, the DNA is TGTGCCAGCTCACCCCTTTCCCCGGGAGGAAGCCCCCAAGAGACCCAGTACTTC. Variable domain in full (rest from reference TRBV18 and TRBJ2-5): NAGVMQNPRHLVRRRGQEARLRCSPMKGHSHVYWYRQLPEEGLKFMVYLQKENIIDESGMPKERFSAEFPKEGPSILRIQQVVRGDSAAYFCASSPLSPGGSPQETQYFGPGTRLLVL.

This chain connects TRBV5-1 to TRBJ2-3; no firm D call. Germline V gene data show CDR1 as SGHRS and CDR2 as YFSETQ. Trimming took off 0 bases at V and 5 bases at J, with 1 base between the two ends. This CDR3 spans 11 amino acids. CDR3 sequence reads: CASSLEDTQYF. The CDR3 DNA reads TGCGCCAGCAGCTTGGAAGATACGCAGTATTTT.

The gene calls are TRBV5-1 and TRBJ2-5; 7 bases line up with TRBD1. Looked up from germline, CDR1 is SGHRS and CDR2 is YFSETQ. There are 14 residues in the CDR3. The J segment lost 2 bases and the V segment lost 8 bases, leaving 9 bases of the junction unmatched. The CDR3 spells CASQKQGLQETQYF. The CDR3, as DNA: TGCGCCAGTCAGAAACAGGGGTTACAAGAGACCCAGTACTTC.

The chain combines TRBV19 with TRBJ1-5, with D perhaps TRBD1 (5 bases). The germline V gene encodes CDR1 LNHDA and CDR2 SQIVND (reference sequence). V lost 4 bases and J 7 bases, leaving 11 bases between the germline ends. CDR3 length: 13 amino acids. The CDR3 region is CASSNAGRQPQHF. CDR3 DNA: TGTGCCAGTAGTAATGCGGGGCGACAGCCCCAGCATTTT.

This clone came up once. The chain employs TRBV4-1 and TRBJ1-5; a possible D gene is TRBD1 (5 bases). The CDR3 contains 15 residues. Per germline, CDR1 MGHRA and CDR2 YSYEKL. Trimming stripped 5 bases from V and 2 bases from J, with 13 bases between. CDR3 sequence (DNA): TGCGCCAGCAGCATTCGTATAGGGGGCAATCAGCCCCAGCATTTT. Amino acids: CASSIRIGGNQPQHF.

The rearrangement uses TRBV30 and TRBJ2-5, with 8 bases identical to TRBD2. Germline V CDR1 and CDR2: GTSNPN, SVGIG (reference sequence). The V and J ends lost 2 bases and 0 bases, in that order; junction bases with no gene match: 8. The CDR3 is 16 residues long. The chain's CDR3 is CAWSSGSGMYQETQYF. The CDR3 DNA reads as TGTGCCTGGAGTAGCGGTAGCGGGATGTACCAAGAGACCCAGTACTTC.

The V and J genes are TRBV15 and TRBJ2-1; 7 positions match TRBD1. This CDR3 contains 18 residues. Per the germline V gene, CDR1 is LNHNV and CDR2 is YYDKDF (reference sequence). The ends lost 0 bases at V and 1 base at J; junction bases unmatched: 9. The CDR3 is CATSRDNRGGPSYNEQFF. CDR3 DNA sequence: TGTGCCACCAGCAGAGACAACAGGGGTGGCCCATCCTACAATGAGCAGTTCTTC.

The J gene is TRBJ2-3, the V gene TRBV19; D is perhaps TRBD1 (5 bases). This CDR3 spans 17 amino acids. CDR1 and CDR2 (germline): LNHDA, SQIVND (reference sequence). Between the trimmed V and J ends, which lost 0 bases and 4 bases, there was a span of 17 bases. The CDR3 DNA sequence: TGTGCCAGTAGTATAGATGGCACGACAGTTTCTCCAGATACGCAGTATTTT. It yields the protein CASSIDGTTVSPDTQYF.

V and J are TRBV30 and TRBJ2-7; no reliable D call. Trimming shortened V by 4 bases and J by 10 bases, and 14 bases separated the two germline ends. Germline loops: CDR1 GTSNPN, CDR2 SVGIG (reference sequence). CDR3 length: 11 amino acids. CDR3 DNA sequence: TGTGCCTGGATTGCCCCGGCGGTACAGTACTTC. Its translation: CAWIAPAVQYF. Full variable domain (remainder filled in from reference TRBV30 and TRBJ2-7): SQTIHQWPATLVQPVGSPLSLECTVEGTSNPNLYWYRQAAGRGLQLLFYSVGIGQISSEVPQNLSASRPQDRQFILSSKKLLLSDSGFYLCAWIAPAVQYFGPGTRLTVT.

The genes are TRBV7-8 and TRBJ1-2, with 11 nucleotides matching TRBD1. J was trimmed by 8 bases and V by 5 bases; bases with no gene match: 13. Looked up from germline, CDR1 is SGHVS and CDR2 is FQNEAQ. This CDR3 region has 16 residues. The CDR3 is CASSLRTGGNSGGYTF. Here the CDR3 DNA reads TGTGCCAGCAGCCTACGGACAGGGGGCAATTCGGGAGGCTACACCTTC.

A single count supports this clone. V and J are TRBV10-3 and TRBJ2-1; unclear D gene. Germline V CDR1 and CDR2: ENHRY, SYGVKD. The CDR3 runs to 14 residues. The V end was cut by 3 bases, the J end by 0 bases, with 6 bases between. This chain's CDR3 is CAISDRVSYNEQFF. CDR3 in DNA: TGTGCCATCAGTGACCGGGTCTCCTACAATGAGCAGTTCTTC.

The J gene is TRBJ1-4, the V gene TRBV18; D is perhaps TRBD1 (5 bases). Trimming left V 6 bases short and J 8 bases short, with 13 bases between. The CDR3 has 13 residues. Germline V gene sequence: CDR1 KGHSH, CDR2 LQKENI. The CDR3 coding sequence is TGTGCCAGCTCCCGGGGCGGGGAAGAAAAACTGTTTTTT. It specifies CASSRGGEEKLFF.

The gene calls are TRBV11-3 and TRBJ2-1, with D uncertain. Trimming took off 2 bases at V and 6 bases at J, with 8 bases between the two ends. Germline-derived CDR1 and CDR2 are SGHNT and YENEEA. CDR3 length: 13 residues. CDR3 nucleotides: TGTGCCAGCAGCTTAAACGTCCGCAATGAGCAGTTCTTC. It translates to CASSLNVRNEQFF.

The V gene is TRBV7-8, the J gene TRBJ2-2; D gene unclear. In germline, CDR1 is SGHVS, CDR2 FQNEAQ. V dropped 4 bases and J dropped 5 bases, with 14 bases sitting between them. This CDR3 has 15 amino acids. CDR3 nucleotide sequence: TGTGCCAGCAGCTCCCTGCAAATAAGAACCGGGGAGCTGTTTTTT. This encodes CASSSLQIRTGELFF.

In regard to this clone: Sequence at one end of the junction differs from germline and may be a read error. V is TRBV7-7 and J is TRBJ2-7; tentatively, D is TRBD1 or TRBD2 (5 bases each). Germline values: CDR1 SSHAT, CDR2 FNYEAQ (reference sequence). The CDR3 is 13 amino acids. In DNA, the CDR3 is TGTGCTAGCAGCCTAGGGACCGCTCGGGAGCAGTACTTC. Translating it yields CASSLGTAREQYF.

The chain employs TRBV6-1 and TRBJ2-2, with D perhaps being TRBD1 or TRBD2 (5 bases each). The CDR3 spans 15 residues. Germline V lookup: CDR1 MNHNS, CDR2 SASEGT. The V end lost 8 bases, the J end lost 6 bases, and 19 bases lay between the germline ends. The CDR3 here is CASLKGQRDAGELFF. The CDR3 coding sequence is TGTGCCAGCCTGAAGGGCCAGAGGGACGCCGGGGAGCTGTTTTTT.

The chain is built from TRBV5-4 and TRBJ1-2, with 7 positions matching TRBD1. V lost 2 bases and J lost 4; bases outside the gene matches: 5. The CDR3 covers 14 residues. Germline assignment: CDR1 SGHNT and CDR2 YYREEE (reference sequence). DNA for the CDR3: TGTGCCAGCAGCTTTCCGGGACAGCCCTATGGCTACACCTTC. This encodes CASSFPGQPYGYTF.

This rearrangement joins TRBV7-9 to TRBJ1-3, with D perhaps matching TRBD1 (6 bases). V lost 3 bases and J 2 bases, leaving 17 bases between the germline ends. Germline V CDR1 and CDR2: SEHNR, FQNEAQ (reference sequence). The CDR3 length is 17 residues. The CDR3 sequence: CASSFYSRTDPGNTIYF. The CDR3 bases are TGTGCCAGCAGCTTTTACTCCCGGACAGACCCTGGAAACACCATATATTTT.

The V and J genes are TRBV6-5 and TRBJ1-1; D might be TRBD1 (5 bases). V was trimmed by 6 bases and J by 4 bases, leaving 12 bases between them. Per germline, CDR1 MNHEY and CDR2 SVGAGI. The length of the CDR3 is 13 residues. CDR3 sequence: CASRSTGGTEAFF. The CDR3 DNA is TGTGCCAGCAGGTCAACAGGAGGCACTGAAGCTTTCTTT.

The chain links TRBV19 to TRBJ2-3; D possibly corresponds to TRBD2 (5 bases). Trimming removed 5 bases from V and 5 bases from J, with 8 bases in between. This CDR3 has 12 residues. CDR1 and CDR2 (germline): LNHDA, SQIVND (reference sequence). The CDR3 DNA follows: TGTGCCAGTAGTGTTCGGGGAGATACGCAGTATTTT. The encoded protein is CASSVRGDTQYF.

The CDR3 region has the DNA TGTGCCAGCAGCCCAGAGGGGTGGGGACAGCCGTACTTC. The encoded protein is CASSPEGWGQPYF. The rearrangement links TRBV5-4 to TRBJ2-7; 7 nucleotides agree with TRBD1. The germline V gene has CDR1 SGHNT and CDR2 YYREEE (reference sequence). The CDR3 runs 13 residues. V lost 4 bases, J lost 12 bases, and 13 bases stayed unmatched. The whole variable domain, filled in from reference TRBV5-4 and TRBJ2-7, reads ETGVTQSPTHLIKTRGQQVTLRCSSQSGHNTVSWYQQALGQGPQFIFQYYREEENGRGNFPPRFSGLQFPNYSSELNVNALELDDSALYLCASSPEGWGQPYFGPGTRLTVT.

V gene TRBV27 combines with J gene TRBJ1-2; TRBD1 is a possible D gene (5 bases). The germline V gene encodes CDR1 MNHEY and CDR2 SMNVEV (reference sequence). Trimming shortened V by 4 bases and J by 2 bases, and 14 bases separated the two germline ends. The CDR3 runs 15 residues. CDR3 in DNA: TGTGCCAGCAGTTCCGGGACCGCCGACAACTATGGCTACACCTTC. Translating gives CASSSGTADNYGYTF.

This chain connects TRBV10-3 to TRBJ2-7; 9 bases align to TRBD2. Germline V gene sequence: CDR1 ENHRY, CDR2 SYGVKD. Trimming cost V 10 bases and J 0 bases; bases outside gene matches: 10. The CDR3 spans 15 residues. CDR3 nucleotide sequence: TGTGCCACTACCATTGATAGCGGGAGCTCCTACGAGCAGTACTTC. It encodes CATTIDSGSSYEQYF.

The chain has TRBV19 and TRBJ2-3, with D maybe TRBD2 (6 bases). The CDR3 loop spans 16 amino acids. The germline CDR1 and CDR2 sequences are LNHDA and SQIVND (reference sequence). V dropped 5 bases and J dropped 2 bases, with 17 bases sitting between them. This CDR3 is CASSVGGAEFTDTQYF. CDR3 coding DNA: TGTGCCAGTAGTGTAGGAGGGGCGGAGTTCACAGATACGCAGTATTTT. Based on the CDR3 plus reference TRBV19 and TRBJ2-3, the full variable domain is DGGITQSPKYLFRKEGQNVTLSCEQNLNHDAMYWYRQDPGQGLRLIYYSQIVNDFQKGDIAEGYSVSREKKESFPLTVTSAQKNPTAFYLCASSVGGAEFTDTQYFGPGTRLTVL.

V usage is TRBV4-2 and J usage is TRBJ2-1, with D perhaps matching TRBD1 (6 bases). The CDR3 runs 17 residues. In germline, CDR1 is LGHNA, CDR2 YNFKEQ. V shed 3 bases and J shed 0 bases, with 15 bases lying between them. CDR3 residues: CASSHTLQGSSYNEQFF. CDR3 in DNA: TGTGCCAGCAGCCACACGTTACAGGGTAGCTCCTACAATGAGCAGTTCTTC.

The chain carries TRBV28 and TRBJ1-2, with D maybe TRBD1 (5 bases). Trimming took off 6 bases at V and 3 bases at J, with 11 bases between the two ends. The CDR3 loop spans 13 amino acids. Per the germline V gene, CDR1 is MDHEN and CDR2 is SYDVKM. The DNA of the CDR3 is TGTGCCAGCAGGATTGGGGCAGACTATGGCTACACCTTC. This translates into CASRIGADYGYTF.